This T cell receptor beta chain originates from a study of cytomegalovirus exposure and HLA in healthy donors. Study conclusions and caveats: Based on reports, TCR beta sequences accurately predicted HLA-A and HLA-B alleles for most subjects. Later analysis identified a missense DCLRE1C variant that was linked to TCR beta V- and J-gene trimming.

A word on this clone: Its matching antigen is unknown.

V lost 0 bases to trimming and J lost 6 bases, with 20 bases between them. The CDR3 totals 17 residues. Per the germline V gene, CDR1 is MGHRA and CDR2 is YSYEKL. The PCR employed 60 Vbeta primers together with 13 Jbeta primers. The repertoire was sequenced with immunoSEQ multiplex PCR; TCRdb's copy has only in-frame clones and lacks some. The table records about 200,000 clones, 79% of them present only once. Each donor was nominally healthy when sampled (though unrecorded immune exposures were likely). The chain employs TRBV4-1 and TRBJ1-1; possible D gene TRBD1, 5 bases. Sequencing input: PBMCs. The receptor was isolated from a girl aged 5-17 years in good health and CMV-seropositive. The CDR3 region is CASSQDRATLGPPEAFF. Written as DNA, the CDR3 is TGCGCCAGCAGCCAAGACAGGGCCACCCTCGGACCTCCTGAAGCTTTCTTT.